Here is one T cell receptor (beta chain) with its context. The sample comes from a study of blood T cell repertoires in COVID-19. Study-level background: The United States, Italy and Spain were the sources of the acute and convalescent COVID-19 samples. Sources were T cells, B-cell-depleted T cells, or PBMCs; the material itself was cDNA or gDNA.

Germline values: CDR1 SGHAT, CDR2 FQNNGV. The CDR3 totals 15 residues. V dropped 1 base and J dropped 8 bases, with 17 bases sitting between them. Original processing notes: Amplified reference gene primers provided the basis for estimating nucleated cell counts. Using immunoSEQ multiplex PCR, the repertoire was profiled, and TCRdb retains in-frame clones only, with some absent. V, J and clone size were drawn from that table, and D and trimming were deduced from the DNA. The table records around 220,000 clones, roughly 82% of them present only once. The receptor was isolated from an elderly woman with active or convalescent COVID-19. V is TRBV11-2 and J is TRBJ1-2; D is possibly TRBD1 (5 bases). Sequencing used peripheral blood. Here the CDR3 reads CASSLVVGANLGYTF. Written as DNA, the CDR3 is TGTGCCAGCAGCTTAGTGGTAGGGGCGAATTTGGGCTACACCTTC.